The 30 T cell receptor beta chains below all came from one sample that was sequenced in a study of T cell repertoires in cytomegalovirus infection. One entry per CDR3 protein results from TCRdb running MiXCR on the reads. The sample yields 650,000 to 850,000 distinct CDR3 sequences, roughly 29% seen once. For these receptors, no antigen is known. The source was cultured CD8+ T cells from PBMCs, collected from culture after CMV antigen stimulation. The receptor source for this set is a human donor in good health (CMV status not recorded). Some clones in this sample may be carry-over from other donors' samples.

The gene calls are TRBV9 and TRBJ2-1; 10 bases align to TRBD2. The CDR3 has 16 residues. Trimming cost V 0 bases and J 9 bases; bases outside gene matches: 9. Per germline, CDR1 SGDLS and CDR2 YYNGEE. The CDR3 nucleotides read TGTGCCAGCAGCGTAGCTAGAAGCGGGGGGGCCCGTGAGCAGTTCTTC. This sequence encodes CASSVARSGGAREQFF.

This clonotype showed up many times. V usage is TRBV6-6 and J usage is TRBJ2-7, with no clear D. V shed 0 bases and J shed 7 bases, with 19 bases lying between them. Germline CDR1 is MNHNY and CDR2 is SVGAGI (reference sequence). The CDR3 spans 16 residues. In DNA, the CDR3 is TGTGCCAGCAGTTACTCGATATCACAGCTCCTAAGTGAGCAGTACTTC. Its protein is CASSYSISQLLSEQYF.

CDR3 sequence: CASSILVTGGETQYF. DNA of the CDR3: TGTGCCAGCAGCATACTAGTAACGGGAGGGGAGACCCAGTACTTC. The chain combines TRBV7-9 with TRBJ2-5; 8 nucleotides align to TRBD2. Germline lookup yields CDR1 SEHNR and CDR2 FQNEAQ (reference sequence). The CDR3 length is 15 residues. The junction had 10 bases not matched to a gene; V was cut back by 5 bases and J by 5 bases.

This clonotype has more than one count but fewer than ten. The chain has TRBV27 and TRBJ1-6, with D possibly matching TRBD1 (6 bases). CDR3 length: 18 amino acids. Germline values: CDR1 MNHEY, CDR2 SMNVEV (reference sequence). V lost 5 bases and J 0 bases, leaving 17 bases between the germline ends. The CDR3: CASSLTGLDSSYNSPLHF. CDR3 bases: TGTGCCAGCAGTCTTACAGGGCTCGACAGCTCCTATAATTCACCCCTCCACTTT.

The chain is built from TRBV4-1 and TRBJ2-7; a weak D match, TRBD1 (5 bases). The germline V and J ends were trimmed by 4 bases and 0 bases, with 13 bases remaining between them. CDR1 is MGHRA, CDR2 YSYEKL, per germline. CDR3 length: 15 residues. The CDR3 nucleotides read TGCGCCAGCAGCCTCCGACAGACTTACTCCTACGAGCAGTACTTC. As protein: CASSLRQTYSYEQYF.

The genes are TRBV7-9 and TRBJ1-3, with 7 bases that match TRBD1. This CDR3 contains 16 residues. J was trimmed by 2 bases and V by 5 bases; bases with no gene match: 9. Germline values: CDR1 SEHNR, CDR2 FQNEAQ (reference sequence). CDR3 amino acids: CASSHSPQGAGNTIYF. The CDR3 coding sequence is TGTGCCAGCAGCCACTCACCTCAGGGGGCTGGAAACACCATATATTTT.

V is TRBV6-2 or TRBV6-3 and J is TRBJ1-6; D remains ambiguous. The CDR3 is 13 amino acids. From germline, CDR1 is MNHEY and CDR2 SVGEGT. The V end was cut by 6 bases, the J end by 3 bases, with 6 bases between. CDR3 nucleotide sequence: TGTGCCAGCAGACAGAACTATAATTCACCCCTCCACTTT. It codes for CASRQNYNSPLHF.

This chain uses TRBV4-2 with TRBJ1-4, with TRBD1 identical over 10 bases. This CDR3 contains 16 residues. The V gene's germline CDR1 is LGHNA and CDR2 YNFKEQ. After removal of 3 bases from V and 5 bases from J, the junction contained 6 bases not matched to a gene. CDR3 amino acids: CASSHLPGQGNEKLFF. CDR3 in DNA: TGTGCCAGCAGCCACTTACCGGGACAGGGGAATGAAAAACTGTTTTTT.

The gene calls are TRBV5-4 and TRBJ2-1; possible D gene TRBD1, 6 bases. The CDR3 is 20 residues long. V was cut by 4 bases and J by 0 bases, with 26 bases left in between. CDR1 is SGHNT, CDR2 YYREEE, per germline (reference sequence). CDR3 in amino acids: CASSHYREIVRRSSYNEQFF. CDR3 bases: TGTGCCAGCAGCCATTACAGGGAAATAGTTCGGCGGAGCTCCTACAATGAGCAGTTCTTC.

V and J are TRBV27 and TRBJ1-1, with D perhaps matching TRBD1 (5 bases). Trimming removed 2 bases at V and 0 bases at J, with 10 bases between. The germline gives CDR1 MNHEY, CDR2 SMNVEV (reference sequence). The CDR3 has 15 amino acids. The CDR3 loop is CASSLRRGVNTEAFF. CDR3 sequence (DNA): TGTGCCAGCAGTTTACGGCGGGGGGTGAACACTGAAGCTTTCTTT.

This clonotype appeared a few times. The rearrangement links TRBV7-2 to TRBJ1-3; D gene unclear. The CDR3 runs 16 residues. CDR1 is SGHTA, CDR2 FQGNSA, per germline. The V and J ends lost 0 bases and 3 bases respectively, with 12 bases between them. The CDR3 DNA is TGTGCCAGCAGCTTAGCCCGGGAACGTTTTGGAAACACCATATATTTT. Amino acid sequence: CASSLARERFGNTIYF.

This clonotype was observed a handful of times. CDR3 sequence reads: CASSPGGLGNQPQHF. CDR3 DNA: TGTGCCAGCAGTCCCGGGGGGCTGGGCAATCAGCCCCAGCATTTT. This chain connects TRBV7-6 to TRBJ1-5; possibly TRBD1 for D (6 bases). The V gene lost 6 bases and the J gene lost 2 bases, with 14 bases spanning the gap. The CDR3 spans 15 residues. Germline CDR1 SGHVS, CDR2 FNYEAQ.

A few counts support this clonotype. This sequence joins TRBV6-8 and TRBJ2-5; D possibly corresponds to TRBD2 (6 bases). Trimming left V 0 bases short and J 5 bases short, with 16 bases between. Per the germline V gene, CDR1 is MNHGY and CDR2 is SAAAGT. The CDR3 is 16 amino acids. This CDR3 reads CASSYSWQTEGETQYF. The CDR3 DNA is TGTGCCAGCAGTTACTCGTGGCAAACGGAGGGTGAGACCCAGTACTTC.

The J gene is TRBJ2-5, the V gene TRBV7-9; 7 nucleotides line up with TRBD1. CDR3 length: 16 residues. Per germline, CDR1 SEHNR and CDR2 FQNEAQ (reference sequence). The V and J ends lost 5 bases and 2 bases, in that order; junction bases with no gene match: 11. The CDR3 bases are TGTGCCAGCAGCGTAGGGGGACAGTTAAAGCAAGAGACCCAGTACTTC. The encoded protein is CASSVGGQLKQETQYF.

Only a few counts were recorded for this clonotype. The V call is TRBV24-1, the J call TRBJ2-1; TRBD2 aligns across 8 bases. The CDR3 is 12 amino acids. The V segment lost 10 bases and the J segment 8 bases; nucleotides outside the gene matches: 6. Germline V lookup: CDR1 KGHDR, CDR2 SFDVKD. In DNA, the CDR3 is TGTGCCACTTCAAGAGCGGGGGATGAGCAGTTCTTC. It translates to CATSRAGDEQFF.

This clonotype has a count of ten or more. The V and J genes are TRBV2 and TRBJ1-1; 7 bases are a match to TRBD1. CDR3 size: 15 residues. Germline loops: CDR1 SNHLY, CDR2 FYNNEI. V gave up 4 bases and J gave up 4 bases; unmatched junction bases: 9. This chain's CDR3 is CASSGGEGAGTEAFF. The DNA of the CDR3 is TGTGCCAGCAGTGGAGGGGAGGGGGCAGGCACTGAAGCTTTCTTT.

The chain is built from TRBV19 and TRBJ2-3; TRBD2 aligns across 10 bases. There are 17 residues in the CDR3. From germline, CDR1 is LNHDA and CDR2 SQIVND (reference sequence). Unmatched junction bases numbered 11, after V lost 3 bases and J lost 5 bases. The CDR3 here is CASSIPTSGDWEDTQYF. CDR3 nucleotides: TGTGCCAGTAGTATCCCCACTAGCGGGGATTGGGAAGATACGCAGTATTTT.

This chain connects TRBV10-3 to TRBJ2-7; tentatively, D is TRBD1 (5 bases). This CDR3 is built from 14 residues. Per the germline V gene, CDR1 is ENHRY and CDR2 is SYGVKD. V dropped 7 bases and J dropped 4 bases, with 17 bases sitting between them. The CDR3 here is CAITASGNAYEQYF. As DNA, the CDR3 is TGTGCCATCACAGCGTCAGGGAACGCTTACGAGCAGTACTTC.

This clonotype has only a few counts. The chain recombines TRBV12-3 or TRBV12-4 with TRBJ1-2; 7 positions agree with TRBD1. The CDR3 extends over 13 amino acids. V was pared by 5 bases and J by 5 bases, with 5 bases of the junction left unmatched. The CDR3: CASSLGQKYGYTF. The CDR3 nucleotides read TGTGCCAGCAGTCTGGGACAGAAATATGGCTACACCTTC.

A few counts support this clonotype. This chain connects TRBV2 to TRBJ2-7; TRBD2 is a possible D gene (5 bases). Trimming stripped 10 bases from V and 3 bases from J, with 13 bases between. Germline V gene sequence: CDR1 SNHLY, CDR2 FYNNEI. This CDR3 has 12 amino acids. DNA of the CDR3: TGTGCCACCAAGGGTGGGAGCTACGAGCAGTACTTC. Encoded protein: CATKGGSYEQYF.

This clonotype turned up a few times. The V call is TRBV6-2 or TRBV6-3, the J call TRBJ2-2, with TRBD2 matching over 9 bases. This CDR3 is built from 20 residues. Germline V CDR1 and CDR2: MNHEY, SVGEGT. V lost 4 bases and J lost 5; bases outside the gene matches: 20. The CDR3 DNA sequence: TGTGCCAGCAGTTCCCAAGAAGCCTCCAATAGCGGGGGAGAGACCGGGGAGCTGTTTTTT. Its translation: CASSSQEASNSGGETGELFF.

The V call is TRBV7-8, the J call TRBJ2-3, with unresolved D. CDR3 length: 16 amino acids. V shed 6 bases and J shed 4 bases, with 20 bases lying between them. The germline V gene has CDR1 SGHVS and CDR2 FQNEAQ. CDR3 residues: CASRPETAPGADTQYF. The CDR3 nucleotides are TGTGCCAGCAGGCCCGAGACGGCCCCGGGCGCAGATACGCAGTATTTT.

The chain employs TRBV13 and TRBJ2-3; D is possibly TRBD1 or TRBD2 (6 bases each). V lost 5 bases, J lost 2 bases, and 17 bases lay in between. CDR1 and CDR2 (germline): PRHDT, FYEKMQ (reference sequence). CDR3 length: 16 residues. CDR3 amino acids: CASSHLIGGNTDTQYF. CDR3 coding DNA: TGTGCCAGCAGCCACCTGATAGGGGGGAACACAGATACGCAGTATTTT.

This clonotype turned up a few times. This chain uses TRBV18 with TRBJ2-7, with a weak D call TRBD2 (6 bases). Germline-derived CDR1 and CDR2 are KGHSH and LQKENI. CDR3 size: 12 residues. V dropped 6 bases and J dropped 10 bases, with 16 bases sitting between them. The CDR3 nucleotides read TGTGCCAGCTCCGGGCGGGGCGTAGGTCAGTACGTC. Amino acid sequence: CASSGRGVGQYV.

Many counts were recorded for this clonotype. The chain uses TRBV7-9 and TRBJ2-7; a weak D match, TRBD1 (6 bases). The germline gives CDR1 SEHNR, CDR2 FQNEAQ (reference sequence). The V end lost 3 bases, the J end lost 0 bases, and 9 bases lay between the germline ends. The CDR3 loop spans 14 amino acids. CDR3 residues: CASSLTGSSYEQYV. CDR3 sequence (DNA): TGTGCCAGCAGCTTGACAGGTTCCTCCTACGAGCAGTACGTC.

With regard to this clonotype: At one of its ends the junction is not consistent with the germline gene, which may arise from a read error. The chain has TRBV19 and TRBJ1-1, with a tentative D call TRBD1 (5 bases). Germline CDR1 reads LNHDA; CDR2 reads SQIVND (reference sequence). This CDR3 contains 15 residues. The CDR3 DNA reads TGTGCCAGTAGTGTAGACGGCTCGGGGGACACTGAAGCTTTCTTT. Protein: CASSVDGSGDTEAFF.

This clonotype was recorded at least ten times. The rearrangement joins TRBV11-3 to TRBJ2-1, with TRBD1 matching 9 bases. There are 17 residues in the CDR3. Germline loops: CDR1 SGHNT, CDR2 YENEEA. V was pared by 1 base and J by 2 bases, with 6 bases of the junction left unmatched. The CDR3 coding sequence is TGTGCCAGCAGCTTAGGGTACCGGGACAGGGCCTACAATGAGCAGTTCTTC. It codes for CASSLGYRDRAYNEQFF.

This chain joins TRBV20-1 and TRBJ1-5; D is unclear. The CDR3 loop spans 14 amino acids. With 6 bases removed from V and 0 bases from J, the gap between germline ends came to 12 bases. CDR1 and CDR2 from the germline V gene are DFQATT and SNEGSKA (reference sequence). CDR3 protein: CSAPNAYSNQPQHF. The DNA of the CDR3 is TGCAGTGCCCCGAACGCGTATAGCAATCAGCCCCAGCATTTT.

The V gene is TRBV19, the J gene TRBJ2-1; possible D gene TRBD2, 5 bases. This CDR3 has 14 amino acids. The V end was cut by 5 bases, the J end by 3 bases, with 11 bases between. Germline values: CDR1 LNHDA, CDR2 SQIVND (reference sequence). CDR3 coding DNA: TGTGCCAGTAGTCCGGGATCGTACTACAATGAGCAGTTCTTC. Translation: CASSPGSYYNEQFF.

The genes are TRBV6-5 and TRBJ2-1, with TRBD2 as a possible D gene (5 bases). With 0 bases removed from V and 4 bases from J, the gap between germline ends came to 10 bases. The CDR3 has 15 amino acids. Per the germline V gene, CDR1 is MNHEY and CDR2 is SVGAGI. The CDR3 protein is CASSYSVDFYNEQFF. The CDR3 region has the DNA TGTGCCAGCAGTTACTCTGTGGACTTTTACAATGAGCAGTTCTTC.